The rows below give T cell receptor beta chains drawn from one sample of a study of regulatory T cells in long-lasting Graves disease. TCRdb called the multiplex PCR reads again in MiXCR, with one record for every CDR3 protein. The sample holds more than 300,000 distinct CDR3 sequences, roughly 15% seen once. This same sample was also taken into another study, of T cells in Graves' hyperthyroidism and ophthalmopathy.

The sample consisted of peripheral blood mononuclear cells (PBMCs), taken at new diagnosis, from a patient treated with antithyroid drugs. All receptors come from a woman between 18 and 29 years old with Graves disease. Each CDR3 is given with its conserved first and last residue. The D gene is left open where the match is weak. Clone sizes are given selectively: once, few, many, or a class where the clone is expanded.

length,V,size,D,J,CDR3,DNA
16,TRBV5-1,many,TRBD2,TRBJ2-3,CASSLRAGTSTDTQYF,TGCGCCAGCAGCTTGCGAGCGGGGACTAGCACAGATACGCAGTATTTT
13,TRBV15,NA,TRBD1,TRBJ2-1,CATGQRIQYEQFF,TGTGCCACGGGACAGAGGATTCAGTATGAGCAGTTCTTC
12,TRBV20-1,many,NA,TRBJ2-1,CSARKQYNEQFF,TGCAGTGCTAGAAAACAGTACAATGAGCAGTTCTTC
12,TRBV10-3,NA,NA,TRBJ1-4,CAISGGPEKLFF,TGTGCCATCAGTGGTGGACCCGAAAAACTGTTTTTT
13,TRBV20-1,many,TRBD2,TRBJ2-7,CSARGTSAYEQYF,TGCAGTGCTAGAGGGACTAGCGCCTACGAGCAGTACTTC
14,TRBV3-1,many,TRBD1,TRBJ2-7,CASSRQGVSYEQYF,TGTGCCAGCAGCCGACAGGGAGTATCGTACGAGCAGTACTTC
14,TRBV7-2,few,NA,TRBJ1-1,CASSFNSGNTEAFF,TGTGCCAGCAGCTTTAATTCGGGGAACACTGAAGCTTTCTTT
14,TRBV4-1,few,NA,TRBJ2-1,CASSQGEYSNEQFF,TGCGCCAGCAGCCAAGGGGAATACAGCAATGAGCAGTTCTTC
16,TRBV7-3,many,TRBD2,TRBJ2-1,CASSLYSGRAYNEQFF,TGTGCCAGCAGCTTGTATAGCGGGAGGGCCTACAATGAGCAGTTCTTC
12,TRBV5-1,many,NA,TRBJ2-3,CASSLYADTQYF,TGCGCCAGCAGCTTGTATGCAGATACGCAGTATTTT
17,TRBV28,many,TRBD2,TRBJ2-3,CASSFSRTSGGTDTQYF,TGTGCCAGCAGTTTTTCTCGGACTAGCGGGGGCACAGATACGCAGTATTTT
12,TRBV29-1,few,NA,TRBJ2-7,CSVGVGAYEQYF,TGCAGCGTTGGTGTAGGGGCCTACGAGCAGTACTTC
15,TRBV5-1,many,NA,TRBJ2-3,CASMAGAVLTDTQYF,TGCGCCAGCATGGCAGGAGCGGTCCTTACAGATACGCAGTATTTT
14,TRBV20-1,many,NA,TRBJ2-5,CSARDPGRQETQYF,TGCAGTGCTAGAGATCCGGGACGGCAAGAGACCCAGTACTTC
11,TRBV5-1,many,NA,TRBJ2-1,CASSPDNEQFF,TGCGCCAGCAGCCCTGATAATGAGCAGTTCTTC
20,TRBV28,many,TRBD2,TRBJ2-3,CASSGLAGGYGESEADTQYF,TGTGCCAGCAGTGGACTAGCGGGAGGTTACGGGGAATCTGAGGCAGATACGCAGTATTTT
14,TRBV4-1,many,NA,TRBJ2-2,CASSQGRQTGELFF,TGCGCCAGCAGCCAAGGCAGGCAAACCGGGGAGCTGTTTTTT
16,TRBV7-3,many,NA,TRBJ2-3,CASSLQGDFSTDTQYF,TGTGCCAGCAGCTTACAGGGGGACTTTAGCACAGATACGCAGTATTTT
12,TRBV5-6,many,NA,TRBJ1-1,CASSLVGLEAFF,TGTGCCAGCAGCTTGGTCGGCTTAGAAGCTTTCTTT
15,TRBV7-8,many,NA,TRBJ2-3,CASSLVRAPADTQYF,TGTGCCAGCAGCTTAGTTCGGGCCCCGGCAGATACGCAGTATTTT
20,TRBV6-5,many,TRBD1,TRBJ2-7,CASSYSRRTGRPSSSYEQYF,TGTGCCAGCAGTTACTCGCGTCGGACAGGTCGACCTTCCAGCTCCTACGAGCAGTACTTC
17,TRBV20-1,NA,TRBD2,TRBJ2-7,CSARDPLLGLAGHEQYF,TGCAGTGCTAGAGACCCTCTATTGGGACTAGCGGGGCACGAGCAGTACTTC
17,TRBV7-2,many,NA,TRBJ2-2,CASSSHALTGNTGELFF,TGTGCCAGCAGCTCCCACGCCTTGACGGGGAACACCGGGGAGCTGTTTTTT
17,TRBV3-1,many,TRBD1,TRBJ2-5,CASSQDLRQGTGETQYF,TGTGCCAGCAGCCAAGATCTTCGGCAGGGGACAGGAGAGACCCAGTACTTC
15,TRBV9,many,TRBD2,TRBJ2-1,CASSALAGGWYEQFF,TGTGCCAGCAGCGCCCTAGCGGGAGGGTGGTATGAGCAGTTCTTC
16,TRBV20-1,many,TRBD2,TRBJ2-3,CSASKLAGGTSDTQYF,TGCAGTGCTAGTAAGCTAGCGGGAGGGACATCCGATACGCAGTATTTT
13,TRBV28,many,NA,TRBJ2-7,CASTGGVTREQYF,TGTGCCAGCACCGGGGGAGTAACGCGGGAGCAGTACTTC
14,TRBV7-3,many,NA,TRBJ2-1,CASSLDSVDGEQFF,TGTGCCAGCAGCTTGGACTCCGTGGACGGTGAGCAGTTCTTC
12,TRBV11-2,NA,NA,TRBJ1-3,CASSKPGNTIYF,TGTGCCAGCAGCAAGCCTGGAAACACCATATATTTT
16,TRBV28,NA,NA,TRBJ1-1,CASSSTGPRVDTEAFF,TGTGCCAGCAGTTCCACAGGGCCGCGGGTAGACACTGAAGCTTTCTTT
14,TRBV5-1,many,NA,TRBJ1-1,CASSLDRPNTEAFF,TGCGCCAGCAGCTTGGACAGGCCGAACACTGAAGCTTTCTTT
13,TRBV10-1,many,NA,TRBJ2-3,CASSGQLGDTQYF,TGCGCCAGCAGTGGGCAACTGGGAGATACGCAGTATTTT
13,TRBV12-3/TRBV12-4,many,NA,TRBJ1-5,CASSLGANQPQHF,TGTGCCAGCAGTTTAGGGGCCAATCAGCCCCAGCATTTT
18,TRBV5-6,few,NA,TRBJ2-6,CASSLVVTIGSGANVLTF,TGTGCCAGCAGCTTGGTAGTTACAATTGGCTCTGGGGCCAACGTCCTGACTTTC
16,TRBV4-1,NA,NA,TRBJ1-4,CASSHGPWGALEKLFF,TGCGCCAGCAGCCATGGGCCTTGGGGGGCCTTAGAAAAACTGTTTTTT
15,TRBV6-1,many,NA,TRBJ1-1,CASGGDGDLNTEAFF,TGTGCCAGCGGGGGGGACGGTGATCTGAACACTGAAGCTTTCTTT
14,TRBV25-1,NA,NA,TRBJ1-1,CASSETGKNTEAFF,TGTGCCAGCAGTGAAACAGGCAAAAACACTGAAGCTTTCTTT